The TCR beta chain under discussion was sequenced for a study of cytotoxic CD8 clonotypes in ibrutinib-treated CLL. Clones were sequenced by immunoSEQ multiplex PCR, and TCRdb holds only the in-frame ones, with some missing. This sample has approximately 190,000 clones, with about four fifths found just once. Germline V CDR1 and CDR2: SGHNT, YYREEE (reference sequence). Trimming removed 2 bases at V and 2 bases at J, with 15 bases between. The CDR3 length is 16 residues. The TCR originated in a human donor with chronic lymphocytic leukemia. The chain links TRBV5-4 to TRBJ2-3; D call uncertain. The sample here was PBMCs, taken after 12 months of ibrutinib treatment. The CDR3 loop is CASSFVLSLPTDTQYF. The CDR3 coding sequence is TGTGCCAGCAGCTTTGTTCTCAGCCTACCCACAGATACGCAGTATTTT.